Following are 14 T cell receptor beta chains from one sample sequenced in a study of blood T cells in healthy people across ages. For the second PCR, which ran for 7 to 11 cycles, a sample-barcoded 5' primer and a J-beta primer mix were used. One entry per CDR3 protein, called by TCRdb with MiXCR from the 5' RACE reads. The table includes 780,000 or so distinct CDR3 sequences, 56% detected once. What was sequenced was blood. Source of these receptors: a man in his forties in good health.

The rearrangement uses TRBV27 and TRBJ2-5; the D is unclear. V shed 5 bases and J shed 5 bases, with 12 bases lying between them. Germline CDR1 reads MNHEY; CDR2 reads SMNVEV (reference sequence). This CDR3 region has 13 residues. The CDR3 bases are TGTGCCAGCAGTGCCTGGACGGCGGAGACCCAGTACTTC. This sequence encodes CASSAWTAETQYF.

CDR3 in DNA: TGTGCCACCAGTGATTTAGCCGGACTAGCGGGAGCACAGACCCAGTACTTC. Translated, it gives CATSDLAGLAGAQTQYF. The chain employs TRBV24-1 and TRBJ2-5, with 13 bases fitting TRBD2. The ends lost 1 base at V and 6 bases at J; junction bases unmatched: 7. In germline, CDR1 is KGHDR, CDR2 SFDVKD. The CDR3 covers 17 residues.

The chain links TRBV2 to TRBJ1-2; no reliable D call. This CDR3 region has 12 residues. CDR1 SNHLY and CDR2 FYNNEI come from the germline V gene. The V end lost 2 bases, the J end lost 12 bases, and 13 bases lay between the germline ends. CDR3 residues: CASSEFVRGHTF. CDR3 coding DNA: TGTGCCAGCAGTGAATTCGTGCGAGGCCACACCTTC.

The chain is built from TRBV7-8 and TRBJ2-1, with D possibly being TRBD2 (6 bases). This CDR3 is built from 17 residues. The V and J ends lost 5 bases and 2 bases respectively, with 19 bases between them. Germline CDR1 is SGHVS and CDR2 is FQNEAQ. CDR3 amino acids: CASSPSIAGPAYNEQFF. In DNA form, the CDR3 reads TGTGCCAGCAGCCCCAGCATTGCGGGACCCGCCTACAATGAGCAGTTCTTC.

The CDR3: CSARQGADQPQHF. The CDR3 nucleotides read TGCAGTGCTAGACAGGGGGCTGATCAGCCCCAGCATTTT. The chain recombines TRBV20-1 with TRBJ1-5; 8 bases map to TRBD1. Trimming at V came to 2 bases and at J to 5 bases, leaving 2 bases not matched to a gene. The germline V gene has CDR1 DFQATT and CDR2 SNEGSKA (reference sequence). The CDR3 covers 13 residues.

There are many counts of this clonotype. This chain links TRBV29-1 with TRBJ1-1, with D uncertain. With 5 bases removed from V and 8 bases from J, the gap between germline ends came to 9 bases. Germline V gene lookup returns CDR1 SQVTM and CDR2 ANQGSEA. The CDR3 totals 10 residues. DNA for the CDR3: TGCAGCGTTCTCGACGGAGAAGCTTTCTTT. As protein: CSVLDGEAFF.

V gene TRBV28 combines with J gene TRBJ2-3; D remains ambiguous. This CDR3 has 13 residues. Germline V lookup: CDR1 MDHEN, CDR2 SYDVKM. The V and J ends lost 7 bases and 1 base respectively, with 9 bases between them. CDR3 DNA: TGTGCCAGCACCCTCCCGGGCACAGATACGCAGTATTTT. Residues: CASTLPGTDTQYF.

This sequence joins TRBV7-2 and TRBJ2-7; 12 positions agree with TRBD2. Per the germline V gene, CDR1 is SGHTA and CDR2 is FQGNSA. V lost 1 base and J lost 3; bases outside the gene matches: 4. The CDR3 has 16 residues. DNA of the CDR3: TGTGCCAGCAGCTTAGAGGCTAGCGGGGGGGTCTACGAGCAGTACTTC. Protein product: CASSLEASGGVYEQYF.

This clonotype was recorded a few times. The gene calls are TRBV7-2 and TRBJ2-1; perhaps TRBD1 as D (5 bases). V was shortened by 5 bases and J by 9 bases, with 14 bases between the two germline ends. Germline CDR1 SGHTA, CDR2 FQGNSA. This CDR3 spans 13 amino acids. The CDR3 here is CASSAQGIGEQFF. The CDR3 region has the DNA TGTGCCAGCAGCGCCCAGGGTATAGGTGAGCAGTTCTTC.

The J gene is TRBJ2-3, the V gene TRBV20-1, with a possible D match to TRBD1 (5 bases). The V gene lost 3 bases and the J gene lost 3 bases, with 19 bases spanning the gap. The CDR3 has 16 residues. Per germline, CDR1 DFQATT and CDR2 SNEGSKA (reference sequence). The CDR3 DNA reads TGCAGTGCTAGTGACGACGGATGGGGCATGACAGATACGCAGTATTTT. It codes for CSASDDGWGMTDTQYF.

This chain uses TRBV20-1 with TRBJ2-1; D is uncertain. The CDR3 spans 14 residues. Germline CDR1 DFQATT, CDR2 SNEGSKA (reference sequence). V was clipped by 6 bases and J by 0 bases, with 12 bases between them. The CDR3 sequence: CSAFGDSSYNEQFF. DNA of the CDR3: TGCAGTGCCTTTGGGGATAGCTCCTACAATGAGCAGTTCTTC.

This chain connects TRBV7-9 to TRBJ1-5; 7 bases map to TRBD1. Germline lookup yields CDR1 SEHNR and CDR2 FQNEAQ (reference sequence). This CDR3 is 19 amino acids long. Trimming took 1 base from V and 4 from J; bases not matched to a gene: 16. The CDR3 DNA sequence: TGTGCCAGCAGCTTAGGCCGGGACAGCCACCCGTTATGGAATCAGCCCCAGCATTTT. Its translation is CASSLGRDSHPLWNQPQHF.

The gene calls are TRBV14 and TRBJ2-5, with a tentative D call TRBD2 (6 bases). V lost 4 bases and J 0 bases, leaving 9 bases between the germline ends. CDR1 is SGHDN and CDR2 is FVKESK in the germline V gene. The CDR3 is 14 residues long. This CDR3 reads CASSPGGHQETQYF. DNA for the CDR3: TGTGCCAGCAGCCCCGGGGGACACCAAGAGACCCAGTACTTC. Combining the CDR3 with reference TRBV14 and TRBJ2-5 gives the whole variable domain EAGVTQFPSHSVIEKGQTVTLRCDPISGHDNLYWYRRVMGKEIKFLLHFVKESKQDESGMPNNRFLAERTGGTYSTLKVQPAELEDSGVYFCASSPGGHQETQYFGPGTRLLVL.

The chain employs TRBV6-1 and TRBJ2-6; 9 bases align to TRBD1. Germline values: CDR1 MNHNS, CDR2 SASEGT. The CDR3 consists of 19 residues. Unmatched junction bases numbered 13, after V lost 7 bases and J lost 0 bases. The CDR3 here is CASNPAGGQGYSGANVLTF. CDR3 coding DNA: TGTGCCAGCAACCCCGCCGGGGGACAGGGCTACTCTGGGGCCAACGTCCTGACTTTC.